This T cell receptor beta chain came from a study of T cells in Graves' hyperthyroidism and ophthalmopathy. Using RNA transcripts as the source, TCR beta CDR3 regions were amplified. The HTBI primer set drove a first-round RT-PCR of the TCR CDR3. A single record per CDR3 protein comes from TCRdb applying MiXCR to the multiplex PCR reads. The repertoire has some 500,000 distinct CDR3 sequences, 15% to 20% of them found once; the top ten carry 25% to 30%. Clinical symptoms, serum thyroxine, TRAb, thyroid ultrasound and orbital computed tomography informed diagnoses. Study-level findings and limits: Among clonotypes expanded in thyroid above 0.001, most were also found in blood.

Worth noting for this clonotype: As yet, its antigen is unknown.

After removal of 5 bases from V and 1 base from J, the junction contained 9 bases not matched to a gene. Germline lookup yields CDR1 MNHNS and CDR2 SASEGT. The CDR3 is 16 amino acids. The sequence derives from a woman aged 30 to 39 with Graves' ophthalmopathy. The sequenced sample was blood. The chain has TRBV6-1 and TRBJ2-3; 7 bases agree with TRBD2. The DNA for the CDR3 is TGTGCCAGCAGTTATGGTAGCGGGCTAGGCACAGATACGCAGTATTTT. Encoded protein: CASSYGSGLGTDTQYF.